This paragraph reports one TCR beta chain. The antigen remains unidentified. This specimen comes from a study of cytomegalovirus exposure and HLA in healthy donors. General study results and limits: The Asian-associated ancestry cluster reportedly had fewer N-insertions than the roughly 670-donor mean in a later analysis. It was reported that the classifier diagnosed cytomegalovirus status with high specificity and sensitivity in both the original and validation cohorts. In presence/absence analyses, roughly uniform sequencing depth across donors was assumed. A later analysis found that most CMV-associated TCR beta chains appeared HLA-restricted.

Primers included in the PCR were 60 Vbeta and 13 Jbeta primers. The data were produced by immunoSEQ multiplex PCR, yet TCRdb's version contains in-frame clones alone and is incomplete. Here the sample spans some 210,000 clones, about 89% being singletons. What was sequenced was PBMCs. The sequence derives from a man aged 30 to 45 in good health and CMV-seronegative.

The CDR3 bases are TGTGCCAGCAGCTTCGCTTTCGACAGGAACAATCAGCCCCAGCATTTT. Protein sequence: CASSFAFDRNNQPQHF. The V and J genes are TRBV7-8 and TRBJ1-5; a possible D gene is TRBD1 (6 bases). The CDR3 extends over 16 amino acids. V shed 3 bases and J shed 3 bases, with 15 bases lying between them. Germline V gene data show CDR1 as SGHVS and CDR2 as FQNEAQ.